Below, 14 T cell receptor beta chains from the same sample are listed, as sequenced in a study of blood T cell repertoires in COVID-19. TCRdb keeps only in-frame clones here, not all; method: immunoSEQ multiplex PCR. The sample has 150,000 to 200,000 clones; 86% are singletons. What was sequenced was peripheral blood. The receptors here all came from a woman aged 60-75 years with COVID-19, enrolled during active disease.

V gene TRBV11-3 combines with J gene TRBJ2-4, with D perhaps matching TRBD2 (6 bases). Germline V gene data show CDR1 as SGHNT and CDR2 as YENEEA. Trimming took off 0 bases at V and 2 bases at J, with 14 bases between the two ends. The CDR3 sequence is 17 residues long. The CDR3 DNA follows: TGTGCCAGCAGCTTAGATTGGGAGGAAGGGACCAAAAACATTCAGTACTTC. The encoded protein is CASSLDWEEGTKNIQYF.

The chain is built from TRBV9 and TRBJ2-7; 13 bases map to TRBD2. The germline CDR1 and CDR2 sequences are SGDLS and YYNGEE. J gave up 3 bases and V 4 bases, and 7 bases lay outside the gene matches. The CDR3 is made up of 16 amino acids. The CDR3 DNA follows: TGTGCCAGCAGCCCCTCCGGGACTAGCGGGGTCTACGAGCAGTACTTC. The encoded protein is CASSPSGTSGVYEQYF.

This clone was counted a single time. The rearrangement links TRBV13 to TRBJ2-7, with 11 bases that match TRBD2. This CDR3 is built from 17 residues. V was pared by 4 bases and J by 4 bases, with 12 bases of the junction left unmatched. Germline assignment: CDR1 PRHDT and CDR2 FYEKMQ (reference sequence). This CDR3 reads CASSSPPAGTSGYEQYF. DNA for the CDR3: TGTGCCAGCAGCTCCCCCCCCGCCGGGACTAGCGGTTACGAGCAGTACTTC.

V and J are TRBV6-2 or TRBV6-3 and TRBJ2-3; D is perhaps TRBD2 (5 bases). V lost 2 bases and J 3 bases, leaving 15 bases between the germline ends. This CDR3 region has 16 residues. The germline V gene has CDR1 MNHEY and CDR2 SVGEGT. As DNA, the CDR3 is TGTGCCAGCAGTTACGGAGCGGCTGGGAGTACAGATACGCAGTATTTT. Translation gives CASSYGAAGSTDTQYF.

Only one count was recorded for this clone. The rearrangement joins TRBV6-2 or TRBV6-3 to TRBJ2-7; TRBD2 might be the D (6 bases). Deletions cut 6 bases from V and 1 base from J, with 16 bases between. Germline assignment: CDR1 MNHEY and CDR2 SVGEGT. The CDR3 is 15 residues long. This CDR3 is CASSRNQRASYEQYF. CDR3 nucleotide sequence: TGTGCCAGCAGCCGCAACCAGCGGGCGTCCTACGAGCAGTACTTC.

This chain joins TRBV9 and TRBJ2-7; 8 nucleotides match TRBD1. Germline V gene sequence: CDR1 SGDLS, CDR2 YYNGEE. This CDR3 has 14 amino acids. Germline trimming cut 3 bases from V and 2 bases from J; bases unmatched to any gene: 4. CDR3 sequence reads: CASSGRTGPYEQYF. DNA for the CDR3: TGTGCCAGCAGCGGACGGACAGGGCCCTACGAGCAGTACTTC.

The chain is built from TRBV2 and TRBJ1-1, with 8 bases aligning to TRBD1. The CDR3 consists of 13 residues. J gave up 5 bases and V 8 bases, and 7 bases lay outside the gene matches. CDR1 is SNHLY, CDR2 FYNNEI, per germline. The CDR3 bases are TGTGCCAGCTGGACAGGGAGGTATACTGAAGCTTTCTTT. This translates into CASWTGRYTEAFF. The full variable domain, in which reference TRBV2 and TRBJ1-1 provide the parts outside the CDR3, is EPEVTQTPSHQVTQMGQEVILRCVPISNHLYFYWYRQILGQKVEFLVSFYNNEISEKSEIFDDQFSVERPDGSNFTLKIRSTKLEDSAMYFCASWTGRYTEAFFGQGTRLTVV.

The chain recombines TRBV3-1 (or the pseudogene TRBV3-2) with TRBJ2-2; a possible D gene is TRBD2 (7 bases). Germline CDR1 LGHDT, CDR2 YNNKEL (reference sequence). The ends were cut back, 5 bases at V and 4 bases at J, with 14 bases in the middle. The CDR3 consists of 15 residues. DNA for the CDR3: TGTGCCAGCAGCAAGGGGGGGAGTAGCACCGGGGAGCTGTTTTTT. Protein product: CASSKGGSSTGELFF.

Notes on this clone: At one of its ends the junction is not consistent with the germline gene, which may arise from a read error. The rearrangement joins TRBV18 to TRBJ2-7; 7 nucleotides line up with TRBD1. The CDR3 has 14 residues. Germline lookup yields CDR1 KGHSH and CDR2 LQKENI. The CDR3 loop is CTSSHRDSYYEQYF. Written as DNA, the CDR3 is TGTACCAGCTCACACCGGGACAGCTACTACGAGCAGTACTTC.

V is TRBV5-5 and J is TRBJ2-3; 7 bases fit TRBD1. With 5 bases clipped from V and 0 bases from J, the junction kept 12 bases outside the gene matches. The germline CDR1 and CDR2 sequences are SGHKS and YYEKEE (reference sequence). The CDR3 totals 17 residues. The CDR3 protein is CASSFTDRTTSTDTQYF. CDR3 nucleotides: TGTGCCAGCAGTTTTACGGACAGGACCACTAGCACAGATACGCAGTATTTT.

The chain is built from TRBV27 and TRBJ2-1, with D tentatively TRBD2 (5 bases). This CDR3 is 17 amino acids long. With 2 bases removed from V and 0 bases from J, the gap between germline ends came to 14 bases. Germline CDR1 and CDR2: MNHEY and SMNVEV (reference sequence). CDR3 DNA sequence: TGTGCCAGCAGTTTAAGAGGCGTGGGGAGCTCCTACAATGAGCAGTTCTTC. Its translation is CASSLRGVGSSYNEQFF.

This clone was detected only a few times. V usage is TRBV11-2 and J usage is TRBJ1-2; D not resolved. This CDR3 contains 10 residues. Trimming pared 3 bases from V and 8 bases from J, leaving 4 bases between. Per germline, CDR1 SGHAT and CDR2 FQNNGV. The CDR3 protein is CASSLRGYTF. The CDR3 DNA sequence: TGTGCCAGCAGCTTGAGAGGCTACACCTTC.

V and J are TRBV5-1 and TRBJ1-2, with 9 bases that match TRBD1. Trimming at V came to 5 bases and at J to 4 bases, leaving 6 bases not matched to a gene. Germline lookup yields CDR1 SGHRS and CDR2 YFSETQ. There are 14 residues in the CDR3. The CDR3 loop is CASREGDRAYGYTF. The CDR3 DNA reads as TGCGCCAGCAGGGAGGGGGACAGGGCCTATGGCTACACCTTC.

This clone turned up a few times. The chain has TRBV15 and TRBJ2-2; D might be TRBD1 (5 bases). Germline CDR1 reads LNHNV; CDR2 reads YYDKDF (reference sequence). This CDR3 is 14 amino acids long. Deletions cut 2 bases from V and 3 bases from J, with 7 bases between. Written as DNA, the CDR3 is TGTGCCACCAGCAGAACAGGTGACACCGGGGAGCTGTTTTTT. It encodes CATSRTGDTGELFF. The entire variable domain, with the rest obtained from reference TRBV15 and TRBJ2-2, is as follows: DAMVIQNPRYQVTQFGKPVTLSCSQTLNHNVMYWYQQKSSQAPKLLFHYYDKDFNNEADTPDNFQSRRPNTSFCFLDIRSPGLGDTAMYLCATSRTGDTGELFFGEGSRLTVL.